The source of this T cell receptor beta chain is a study of Tregs in tolerant kidney transplant recipients. Study-wide background: The nonmyeloablative bone marrow transplants came from related graft donors, with transient mixed chimerism. Findings and caveats of the study: Activated donor B cell expansion appeared to reveal the most relevant donor-specific TCRbeta repertoire. Some patients' samples used different primers over time, so nucleotide sequences weren't comparable.

Germline assignment: CDR1 SQVTM and CDR2 ANQGSEA. V was pared by 5 bases and J by 0 bases, with 7 bases of the junction left unmatched. CDR3 length: 15 amino acids. Unstimulated regulatory T cells (CD4+CD25+CD127-), CD4+CD25- non-regulatory cells, CD4 and CD8 cells were FACS-sorted from thawed PBMCs. Libraries were prepared by immunoSEQ multiplex PCR; TCRdb keeps only in-frame clonotypes and omits some of them. In all, the sample yields some 52,000 clones. Concerning this clone: Its antigen is unknown. Read data end 3 residues before the CDR3 end; the end is taken from the germline J gene.

Sequencing was performed on CD4+ T cells from blood, taken before the transplant. V gene TRBV29-1 combines with J gene TRBJ2-7; 10 bases align to TRBD1. This clonotype originated in a human donor who received a combined kidney and bone marrow transplant. The covered CDR3 bases are TGCAGCGTTAAATCCGGGACAGGGGCCTCCTACGAG. Amino acid sequence: CSVKSGTGASYE. The entire CDR3 is CSVKSGTGASYEQYF.